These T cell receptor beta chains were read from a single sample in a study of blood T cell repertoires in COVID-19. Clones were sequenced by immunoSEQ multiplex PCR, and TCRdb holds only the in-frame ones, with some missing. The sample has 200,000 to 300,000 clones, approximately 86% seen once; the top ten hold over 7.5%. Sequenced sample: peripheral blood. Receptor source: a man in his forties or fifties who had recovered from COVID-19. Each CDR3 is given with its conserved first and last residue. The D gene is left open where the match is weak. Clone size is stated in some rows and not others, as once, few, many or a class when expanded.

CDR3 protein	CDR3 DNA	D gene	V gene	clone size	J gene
CASRSPLASLSSTDTQYF	TGTGCCAGCAGGTCCCCGTTGGCTAGTCTCTCTAGCACAGATACGCAGTATTTT	NA	TRBV7-9	NA	TRBJ2-3
CAITSTGSTPYGYTF	TGTGCCATCACCTCGACAGGATCTACTCCCTATGGCTACACCTTC	NA	TRBV10-3	NA	TRBJ1-2
CASSQRRGGSSYNEQFF	TGTGCCAGCAGCCAACGCCGGGGCGGGAGCTCCTACAATGAGCAGTTCTTC	TRBD2	TRBV3-1/TRBV3-2	NA	TRBJ2-1
CASSLRDNYEQYF	TGCGCCAGCAGCCTACGGGACAACTACGAGCAGTACTTC	NA	TRBV5-1	NA	TRBJ2-7
CASLRGLGYGYTF	TGTGCCAGCCTCAGGGGGCTCGGCTATGGCTACACCTTC	TRBD1	TRBV6-5	NA	TRBJ1-2
CASSLGTGAQFF	TGTGCCAGCAGCTTAGGGACAGGGGCTCAGTTCTTC	TRBD1	TRBV7-9	few	TRBJ2-1
CASSPPSAGRGEKLFF	TGTGCCAGCTCACCACCGTCGGCAGGGCGGGGTGAAAAACTGTTTTTT	NA	TRBV18	NA	TRBJ1-4
CASSHLGQGALGANVLTF	TGCGCCAGCAGCCACCTAGGACAGGGGGCCCTTGGGGCCAACGTCCTGACTTTC	TRBD1	TRBV4-3	NA	TRBJ2-6
CASSDITVNTEAFF	TGTGCCAGCAGTGATATTACAGTAAACACTGAAGCTTTCTTT	NA	TRBV2	NA	TRBJ1-1
CASGPGQRSLSGANVLTF	TGTGCCAGCGGACCGGGACAGAGATCACTATCTGGGGCCAACGTCCTGACTTTC	TRBD1	TRBV11-2	NA	TRBJ2-6
CASNVQGWEMNTEAFF	TGTGCCAGTAACGTGCAGGGGTGGGAAATGAACACTGAAGCTTTCTTT	NA	TRBV19	NA	TRBJ1-1
CASSLRPAGFSYEQYF	TGTGCCAGCAGCTTGCGGCCGGCAGGGTTTAGCTACGAGCAGTACTTC	NA	TRBV5-5	NA	TRBJ2-7
CASSTGHVTEAFF	TGTGCCAGCAGCACGGGACACGTCACTGAAGCTTTCTTT	NA	TRBV7-8	NA	TRBJ1-1
CASRFLPGAGGSYEQYF	TGTGCCAGCAGGTTCCTGCCCGGGGCGGGGGGGTCCTACGAGCAGTACTTC	TRBD2	TRBV27	once	TRBJ2-7
CASSHQATGSGGYTF	TGCGCCAGCAGCCACCAAGCAACAGGGTCGGGTGGCTACACCTTC	NA	TRBV4-1	few	TRBJ1-2
CASSAGGPGKKLFF	TGTGCCAGCTCCGCGGGAGGGCCCGGCAAAAAACTGTTTTTT	NA	TRBV18	NA	TRBJ1-4
CASSLLGQGAGELFF	TGTGCCAGCAGTTTATTGGGACAGGGGGCCGGGGAGCTGTTTTTT	TRBD1	TRBV27	NA	TRBJ2-2
CASSFEGHTGELFF	TGTGCCAGCAGCTTCGAGGGTCACACCGGGGAGCTGTTTTTT	NA	TRBV7-9	NA	TRBJ2-2
CASSPTSANEQFF	TGTGCCAGCAGCCCGACTAGCGCCAATGAGCAGTTCTTC	TRBD2	TRBV5-4	once	TRBJ2-1
CASSRQGTYNEQFF	TGTGCCAGCAGCCGACAGGGGACCTACAATGAGCAGTTCTTC	TRBD1	TRBV13	NA	TRBJ2-1
CASSWRVTGGRETQYF	TGTGCCAGCAGCTGGAGGGTGACAGGGGGCAGGGAGACCCAGTACTTC	TRBD1	TRBV5-4	once	TRBJ2-5
CASSPGLDTGELFF	TGTGCCAGCAGCCCCGGACTGGACACCGGGGAGCTGTTTTTT	NA	TRBV3-1/TRBV3-2	once	TRBJ2-2
CAISELGHDTQYF	TGTGCCATCAGTGAGTTAGGACACGATACGCAGTATTTT	NA	TRBV10-3	NA	TRBJ2-3
CASSGLAGTSGRASYEQYF	TGTGCCAGCAGCGGACTAGCCGGGACTAGCGGGAGGGCTTCCTACGAGCAGTACTTC	TRBD2	TRBV4-2	once	TRBJ2-7